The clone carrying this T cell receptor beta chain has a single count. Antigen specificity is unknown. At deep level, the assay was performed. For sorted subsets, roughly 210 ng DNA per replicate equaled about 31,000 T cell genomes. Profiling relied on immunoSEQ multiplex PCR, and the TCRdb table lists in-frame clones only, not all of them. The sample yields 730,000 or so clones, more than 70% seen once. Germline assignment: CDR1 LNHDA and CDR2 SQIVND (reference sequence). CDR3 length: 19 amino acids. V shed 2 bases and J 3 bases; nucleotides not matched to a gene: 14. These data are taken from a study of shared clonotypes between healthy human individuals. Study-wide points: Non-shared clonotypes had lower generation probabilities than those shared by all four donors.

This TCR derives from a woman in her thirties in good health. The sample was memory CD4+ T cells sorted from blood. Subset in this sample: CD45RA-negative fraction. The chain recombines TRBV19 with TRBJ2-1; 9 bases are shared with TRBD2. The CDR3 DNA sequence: TGTGCCAGTAGTATATCTTCGTGGGGTAGCGGGAGAGTCTACAATGAGCAGTTCTTC. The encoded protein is CASSISSWGSGRVYNEQFF.